The 5 T cell receptor beta chains below all came from one sample that was sequenced in a study of CD8 T cells in Susac syndrome. Reverse transcription used roughly 0.5 to 1 ug RNA and random hexamers. TCRdb reprocessed the immunoSEQ multiplex PCR reads with MiXCR, giving one entry per CDR3 protein. The sample carries about 300,000 distinct CDR3 sequences, 65% to 90% recorded once. What was sequenced was CD8+ T cells from PBMCs. These TCRs come from a human donor with multiple sclerosis.

The rearrangement links TRBV5-4 to TRBJ1-6, with TRBD1 matching over 7 bases. Germline V gene lookup returns CDR1 SGHNT and CDR2 YYREEE (reference sequence). V trimming: 5 bases; J trimming: 7 bases; junction bases outside the gene matches: 9. The CDR3 is made up of 15 amino acids. The chain's CDR3 is CASREWDSQNSPLHF. Here the CDR3 DNA reads TGTGCCAGCAGGGAGTGGGACAGCCAGAATTCACCCCTCCACTTT.

This clonotype showed up just once. The V call is TRBV28, the J call TRBJ2-7; 8 bases are shared with TRBD1. The CDR3 extends over 14 amino acids. Germline V gene sequence: CDR1 MDHEN, CDR2 SYDVKM. J gave up 5 bases and V 5 bases, and 8 bases lay outside the gene matches. The CDR3 protein is CASSPHRGLDEQYF. The CDR3 region has the DNA TGTGCCAGCAGTCCCCACAGGGGGTTGGACGAGCAGTACTTC. The full variable domain, its missing parts supplied by reference TRBV28 and TRBJ2-7, is DVKVTQSSRYLVKRTGEKVFLECVQDMDHENMFWYRQDPGLGLRLIYFSYDVKMKEKGDIPEGYSVSREKKERFSLILESASTNQTSMYLCASSPHRGLDEQYFGPGTRLTVT.

This rearrangement joins TRBV4-3 to TRBJ2-7, with D unresolved. Germline assignment: CDR1 LGHNA and CDR2 YSLEER. CDR3 size: 15 residues. Trimming took 0 bases from V and 1 from J, leaving 10 bases between them. The CDR3 protein is CASSQDTRSSYEQYF. The CDR3 DNA reads TGCGCCAGCAGCCAAGATACCCGATCGTCCTACGAGCAGTACTTC.

The chain employs TRBV7-3 and TRBJ2-1; D may be TRBD2 (5 bases). V was clipped by 4 bases and J by 0 bases, with 13 bases between them. Germline V gene sequence: CDR1 SGHTA, CDR2 FQGTGA. The CDR3 loop spans 16 amino acids. CDR3 amino acids: CASSSTPSSSYNEQFF. The CDR3 DNA follows: TGTGCCAGCAGCTCTACCCCTAGCAGCTCCTACAATGAGCAGTTCTTC.

The chain recombines TRBV4-3 with TRBJ1-1, with D possibly TRBD1 on 6 matching bases. V shed 0 bases and J shed 5 bases, with 19 bases lying between them. In germline, CDR1 is LGHNA, CDR2 YSLEER. The CDR3 is 17 amino acids. Written as DNA, the CDR3 is TGCGCCAGCAGCCAAGATCTCCAGGGGAGATTGGGGACTGAAGCTTTCTTT. This codes for CASSQDLQGRLGTEAFF.